Many counts were recorded for the clone carrying this T cell receptor beta chain. Its specificity is not known. The sample is drawn from a study of early T cells in non-severe SARS-CoV-2 infection. Study in general: With bulk RNA from unsorted whole blood as input, sequencing yielded unpaired chains.

Study results and limitations: VDJdb matching skewed toward anti-spike CD8 responses, missing private and CD4 specificities.

Attachment of unique molecular identifiers to individual cDNA molecules was performed. TCRdb analysed the 5' RACE reads with MiXCR anew, one entry per CDR3 protein. The sample has around 61,000 distinct CDR3 sequences, roughly a tenth seen once. The CDR3 is made up of 12 amino acids. Trimming cost V 7 bases and J 2 bases, with 11 bases left between them. The germline CDR1 and CDR2 sequences are SQVTM and ANQGSEA. The receptor was isolated from an adult who was a healthcare worker with PCR-confirmed SARS-CoV-2 infection or an uninfected control (not recorded which). V gene TRBV29-1 combines with J gene TRBJ1-1; D uncertain. What was sequenced was whole blood. The CDR3, as DNA: TGCAGCGCTGAGGGCGGAAACACTGAAGCTTTCTTT. Translation: CSAEGGNTEAFF.